This T cell receptor beta chain was recorded in a study of T and B cells in COVID-19 patients. Study-level background: Of 20 active-infection patients, about 13 were critically ill with mechanical ventilation or extracorporeal membrane oxygenation. Study-level points and caveats: No sequencing was yet done of CD4+, regulatory or CD8+ subsets, or of SARS-CoV-2-responsive or tetramer+ sorted cells. Exclusive to the recovered cohort were approximately 2,300 TCR clusters, over 25 of them with low generation probability. Symptomatic-phase blood samples from mildly ill patients and early samples from severe cases were scarce.

This clonotype was counted a few times. The antigen remains undetermined. From blood, roughly 250-500 ng of genomic DNA served as TRB template. Germline CDR1 MNHEY, CDR2 SVGAGI. V lost 2 bases and J lost 0, with 10 bases in between. This CDR3 has 15 residues. TRB rearrangements were amplified by multiplex PCR with BIOMED2 TRB-A/B primers. TCRdb independently ran MiXCR on the multiplex PCR reads; one entry per CDR3 protein. The data hold roughly 8,000 distinct CDR3 sequences, with 28% observed a single time. The sample comprised blood. This sequence joins TRBV6-5 and TRBJ1-1; possibly TRBD1 for D (5 bases). The receptor's source is a human donor who had recovered from COVID-19. CDR3 loop: CASSYAWGMNTEAFF. The CDR3 DNA is TGTGCCAGCAGTTACGCTTGGGGGATGAACACTGAAGCTTTCTTT.